A selection of T cell receptor beta chains follows, all from one sample in a study of neurological immune-mediated disorders. Each CDR3 protein is one row after TCRdb ran MiXCR on the 5' RACE reads. Here the sample spans about 76,000 distinct CDR3 sequences, 15% to 20% being singletons. The sample taken for sequencing was PBMCs. These receptors were taken from a middle-aged woman in good health. CDR3s include the opening cysteine and the closing phenylalanine or tryptophan. A D gene is named only where the DNA matches it firmly. Expanded clones get a size class; other rows say once, few or many, or leave the size out.

. | TRBJ2-1 | TRBV3-1 | TRBD2 | CASSQDLEGLVHEQFF | TGTGCCAGCAGCCAAGATTTAGAAGGACTAGTGCATGAGCAGTTCTTC
many | TRBJ1-4 | TRBV20-1 | . | CSARDREGDYEKLFF | TGCAGTGCTAGAGATCGAGAGGGGGATTATGAAAAACTGTTTTTT
many | TRBJ2-3 | TRBV5-1 | TRBD2 | CASSFSGGFTDTQYF | TGCGCCAGCAGCTTTTCGGGGGGGTTCACAGATACGCAGTATTTT
many | TRBJ2-1 | TRBV5-1 | TRBD1 | CASRKGTADNEQFF | TGCGCCAGCAGAAAAGGGACAGCCGACAATGAGCAGTTCTTC
. | TRBJ2-3 | TRBV7-3 | . | CASVTGGLFDTQYF | TGTGCCAGCGTGACGGGGGGCCTTTTTGATACACAGTATTTT
few | TRBJ2-2 | TRBV3-1 | TRBD1 | CASHRDRGYAGELFF | TGTGCCAGCCACCGGGACAGGGGGTACGCCGGGGAGCTGTTTTTT
many | TRBJ1-6 | TRBV20-1 | . | CSATGARNSPLHF | TGCAGTGCTACTGGGGCGCGGAATTCACCCCTCCACTTT
few | TRBJ2-7 | TRBV5-1 | TRBD2 | CASSLELAGGWQYF | TGCGCCAGCAGCTTGGAGCTAGCGGGAGGATGGCAGTACTTC
many | TRBJ1-5 | TRBV24-1 | . | CATSDPDSNQPQHF | TGTGCCACCAGTGATCCGGACAGCAATCAGCCCCAGCATTTT
many | TRBJ2-2 | TRBV20-1 | . | CSARVPPHGELFF | TGCAGTGCTAGAGTCCCCCCCCACGGGGAGCTGTTTTTT
. | TRBJ2-1 | TRBV14 | TRBD2 | CASSFRASGATNEQFF | TGTGCCAGCAGCTTCAGAGCAAGCGGGGCCACCAATGAGCAGTTCTTC
many | TRBJ2-5 | TRBV20-1 | TRBD2 | CSASSGDRETQYF | TGCAGTGCAAGTAGCGGGGACCGGGAGACCCAGTACTTC
. | TRBJ2-3 | TRBV20-1 | . | CSASIGLHDDTQYF | TGCAGTGCTAGTATAGGCCTACATGACGATACGCAGTATTTT
many | TRBJ1-2 | TRBV7-2 | . | CASSLAYSTAAKNGYTF | TGTGCCAGCAGCTTAGCGTATTCGACCGCCGCCAAGAATGGCTACACCTTC
once | TRBJ1-5 | TRBV27 | . | CASSPSRVEPLQHF | TGTGCCAGCAGTCCCTCCCGTGTGGAGCCGCTCCAGCATTTT
many | TRBJ1-1 | TRBV3-1 | . | CASSQVQGINTEAFF | TGTGCCAGCAGCCAAGTCCAGGGGATAAACACTGAAGCTTTCTTT
many | TRBJ2-1 | TRBV7-2 | TRBD1 | CASSLGQGAYNEQFF | TGTGCCAGCAGCTTGGGACAGGGGGCCTACAATGAGCAGTTCTTC